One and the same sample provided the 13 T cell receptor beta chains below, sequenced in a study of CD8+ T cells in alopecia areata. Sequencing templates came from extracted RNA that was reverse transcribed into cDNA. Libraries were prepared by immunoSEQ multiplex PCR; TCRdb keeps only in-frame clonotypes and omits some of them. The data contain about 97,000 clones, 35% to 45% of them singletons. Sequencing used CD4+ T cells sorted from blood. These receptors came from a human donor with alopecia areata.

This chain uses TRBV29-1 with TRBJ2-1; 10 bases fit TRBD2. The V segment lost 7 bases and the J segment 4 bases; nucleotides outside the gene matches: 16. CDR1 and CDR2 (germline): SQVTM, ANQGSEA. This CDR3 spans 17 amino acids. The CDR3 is CSGRREASGRSYNEQFF. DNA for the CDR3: TGCAGCGGAAGAAGGGAGGCTAGCGGGAGATCTTACAATGAGCAGTTCTTC.

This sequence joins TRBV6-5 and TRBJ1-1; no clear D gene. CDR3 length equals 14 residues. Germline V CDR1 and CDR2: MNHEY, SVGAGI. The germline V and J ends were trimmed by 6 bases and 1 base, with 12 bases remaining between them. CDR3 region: CASRPPWGNTEAFF. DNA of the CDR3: TGTGCCAGCAGACCCCCATGGGGGAACACTGAAGCTTTCTTT.

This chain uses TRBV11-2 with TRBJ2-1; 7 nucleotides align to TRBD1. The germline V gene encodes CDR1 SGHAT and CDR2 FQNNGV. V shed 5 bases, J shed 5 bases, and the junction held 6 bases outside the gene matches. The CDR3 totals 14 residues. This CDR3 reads CASSLGQTHNEQFF. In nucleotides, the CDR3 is TGTGCCAGCAGCCTGGGACAGACTCACAATGAGCAGTTCTTC.

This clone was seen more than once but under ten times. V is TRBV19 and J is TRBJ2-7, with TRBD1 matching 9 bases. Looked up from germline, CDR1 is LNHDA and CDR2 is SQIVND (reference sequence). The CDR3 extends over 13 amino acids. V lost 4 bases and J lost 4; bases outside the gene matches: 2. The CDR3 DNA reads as TGTGCCAGTAGTAGGGACAGGGAGTACGAGCAGTACTTC. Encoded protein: CASSRDREYEQYF.

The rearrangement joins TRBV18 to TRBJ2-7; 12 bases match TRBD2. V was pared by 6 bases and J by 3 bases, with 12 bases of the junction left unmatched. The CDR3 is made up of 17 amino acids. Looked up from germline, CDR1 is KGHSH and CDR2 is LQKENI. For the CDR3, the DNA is TGTGCCAGCTCCGGGGCTAGCGGGAGGGGTCTCAACTACGAGCAGTACTTC. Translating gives CASSGASGRGLNYEQYF.

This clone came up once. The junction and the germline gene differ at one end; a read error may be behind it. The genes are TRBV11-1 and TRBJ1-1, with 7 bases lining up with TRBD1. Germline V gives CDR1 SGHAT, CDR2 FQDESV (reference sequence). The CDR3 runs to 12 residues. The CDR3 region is CASSYSGQETIF. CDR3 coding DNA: TGTGCCAGCAGCTATTCCGGACAGGAAACCATTTTT.

This CDR3 reads CASSPTVPLQLFF. The CDR3 DNA reads as TGCGCCAGCAGCCCGACCGTCCCCCTCCAGCTGTTTTTT. The V gene is TRBV4-1, the J gene TRBJ2-2; D remains ambiguous. The CDR3 runs to 13 residues. Germline values: CDR1 MGHRA, CDR2 YSYEKL. V shed 4 bases and J shed 12 bases, with 15 bases lying between them.

In DNA, the CDR3 is TGTGCCAGCAGCTCAATCAACAGACGCACTGAAGCTTTCTTT. Its protein product is CASSSINRRTEAFF. The chain recombines TRBV7-2 with TRBJ1-1; no definite D call. The CDR3 spans 14 residues. The V gene's germline CDR1 is SGHTA and CDR2 FQGNSA. The V and J ends lost 4 bases and 4 bases respectively, with 13 bases between them.

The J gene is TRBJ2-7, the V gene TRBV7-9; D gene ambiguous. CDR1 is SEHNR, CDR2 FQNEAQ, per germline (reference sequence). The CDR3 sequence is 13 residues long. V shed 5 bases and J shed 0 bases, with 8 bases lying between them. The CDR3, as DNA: TGTGCCAGCAGCCGAGACACCTCCTACGAGCAGTACTTC. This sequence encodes CASSRDTSYEQYF.

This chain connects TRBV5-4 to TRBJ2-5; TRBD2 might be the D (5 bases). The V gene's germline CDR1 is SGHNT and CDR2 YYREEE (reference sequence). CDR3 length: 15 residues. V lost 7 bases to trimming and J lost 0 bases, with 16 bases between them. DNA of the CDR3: TGTGCCAGCGGGCCGGAGGCTTTCTACCAAGAGACCCAGTACTTC. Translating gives CASGPEAFYQETQYF.

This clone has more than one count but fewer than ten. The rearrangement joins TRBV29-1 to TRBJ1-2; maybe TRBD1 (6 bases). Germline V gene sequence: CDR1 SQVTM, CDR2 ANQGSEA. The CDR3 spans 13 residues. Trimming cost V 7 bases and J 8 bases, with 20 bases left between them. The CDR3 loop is CSALAGTQRGYTF. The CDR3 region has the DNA TGCAGCGCCCTGGCCGGGACACAACGGGGCTACACCTTC.

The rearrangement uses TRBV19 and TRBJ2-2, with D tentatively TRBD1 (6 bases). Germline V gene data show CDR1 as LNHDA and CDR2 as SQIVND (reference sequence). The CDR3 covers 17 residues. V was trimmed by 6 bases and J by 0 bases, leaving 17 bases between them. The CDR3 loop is CASSPVSWTANTGELFF. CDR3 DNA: TGTGCCAGTAGCCCCGTCTCCTGGACAGCGAACACCGGGGAGCTGTTTTTT.

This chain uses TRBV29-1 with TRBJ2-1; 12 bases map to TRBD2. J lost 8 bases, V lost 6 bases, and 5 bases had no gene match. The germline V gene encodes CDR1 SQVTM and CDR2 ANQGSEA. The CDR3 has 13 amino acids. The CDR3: CSVTSGSIYEQFF. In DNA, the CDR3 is TGCAGCGTGACTAGCGGGAGTATATATGAGCAGTTCTTC.